The sequence of this T cell receptor (beta chain) was determined in a study of response to subunit inactivated influenza vaccine. This clonotype was seen repeatedly, ten times or more. V was pared by 3 bases and J by 3 bases, with 9 bases between. The CDR3 is 14 amino acids. MiXCR, applied by TCRdb to the RT-PCR reads, yields one record per CDR3 protein. The profile shows 860,000 or so distinct CDR3 sequences, 20% to 25% of them singletons. The chain employs TRBV12-3 or TRBV12-4 and TRBJ2-1; D gene uncertain. The TCR comes from a man aged 45-65 years who received an inactivated influenza vaccine. The sequenced sample was PBMCs from blood, obtained 5 days after vaccination. The CDR3 DNA follows: TGTGCCAGCAGTTTGACCAGGATCTACAATGAGCAGTTCTTC. Amino acid sequence: CASSLTRIYNEQFF.